This entry is about one TCR beta chain. TCR beta CDR3 sequences were amplified from RNA transcripts. The HTBI primer set was used in a first-round RT-PCR of the TCR CDR3. One entry per CDR3 protein results from TCRdb running MiXCR on the multiplex PCR reads. The sample records approximately 740,000 distinct CDR3 sequences, 11% to 15% being singletons. This sample stems from a study of T cells in Graves' hyperthyroidism and ophthalmopathy. This clonotype originated in a woman aged 18-29 years with Graves' hyperthyroidism. Sequenced sample: blood.

CDR3 DNA sequence: TGTGCCAGCAGCGACAACTCAGAGCAGTTCTTC. The encoded protein is CASSDNSEQFF. V and J are TRBV7-9 and TRBJ2-1; D gene ambiguous. The CDR3 consists of 11 residues. Trimming stripped 5 bases from V and 10 bases from J, with 9 bases between. Germline lookup yields CDR1 SEHNR and CDR2 FQNEAQ (reference sequence).